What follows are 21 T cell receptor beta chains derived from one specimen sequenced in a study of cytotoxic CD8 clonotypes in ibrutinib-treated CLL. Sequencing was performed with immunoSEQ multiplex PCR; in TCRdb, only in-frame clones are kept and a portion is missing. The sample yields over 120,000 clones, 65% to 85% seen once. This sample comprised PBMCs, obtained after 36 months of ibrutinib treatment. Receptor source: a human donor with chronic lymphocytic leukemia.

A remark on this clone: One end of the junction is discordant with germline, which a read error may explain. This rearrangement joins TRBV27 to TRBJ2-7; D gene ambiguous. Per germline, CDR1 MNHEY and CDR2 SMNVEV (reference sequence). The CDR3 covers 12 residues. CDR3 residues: CASSPQSMGLGF. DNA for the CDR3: TGTGCCAGCAGTCCTCAGTCAATGGGCCTGGGGTTC.

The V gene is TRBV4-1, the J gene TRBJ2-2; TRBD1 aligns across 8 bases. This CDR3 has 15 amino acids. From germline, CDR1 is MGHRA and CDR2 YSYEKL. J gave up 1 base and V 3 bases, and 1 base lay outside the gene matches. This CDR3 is CASSHGTGNTGELFF. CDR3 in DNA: TGCGCCAGCAGCCACGGGACAGGGAACACCGGGGAGCTGTTTTTT.

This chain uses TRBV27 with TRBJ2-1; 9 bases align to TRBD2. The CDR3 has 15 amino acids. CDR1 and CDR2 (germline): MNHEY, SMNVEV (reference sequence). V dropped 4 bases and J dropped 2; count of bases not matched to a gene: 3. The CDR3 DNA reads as TGTGCCAGCAGTTCCGAGCGGGGGGCCTACAATGAGCAGTTCTTC. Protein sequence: CASSSERGAYNEQFF.

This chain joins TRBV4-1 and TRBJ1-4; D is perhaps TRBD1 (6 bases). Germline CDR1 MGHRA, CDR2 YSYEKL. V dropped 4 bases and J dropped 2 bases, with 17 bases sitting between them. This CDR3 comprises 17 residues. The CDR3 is CASSRARGQWTNEKLFF. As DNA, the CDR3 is TGCGCCAGCAGCCGCGCCAGGGGCCAGTGGACTAATGAAAAACTGTTTTTT.

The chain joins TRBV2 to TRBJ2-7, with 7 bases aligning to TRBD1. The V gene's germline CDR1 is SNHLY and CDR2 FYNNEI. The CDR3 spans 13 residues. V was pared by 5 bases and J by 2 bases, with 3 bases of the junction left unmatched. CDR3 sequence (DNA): TGTGCCAGCAGTCAAGACAGGGCCTACGAGCAGTACTTC. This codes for CASSQDRAYEQYF.

CDR3 region: CASSYSSALGTDTQYF. The CDR3 DNA reads TGTGCCAGCAGTTACTCGAGCGCGCTGGGCACAGATACGCAGTATTTT. The rearrangement uses TRBV6-5 and TRBJ2-3; no clear D gene. Germline V gene data show CDR1 as MNHEY and CDR2 as SVGAGI. V was trimmed by 0 bases and J by 1 base, leaving 11 bases between them. This CDR3 has 16 amino acids.

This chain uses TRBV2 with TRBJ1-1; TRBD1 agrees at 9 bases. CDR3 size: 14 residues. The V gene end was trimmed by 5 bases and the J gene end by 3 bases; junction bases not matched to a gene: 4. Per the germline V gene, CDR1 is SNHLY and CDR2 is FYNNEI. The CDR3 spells CASSYRGQDTEAFF. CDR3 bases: TGTGCCAGCAGTTACAGGGGGCAAGACACTGAAGCTTTCTTT.

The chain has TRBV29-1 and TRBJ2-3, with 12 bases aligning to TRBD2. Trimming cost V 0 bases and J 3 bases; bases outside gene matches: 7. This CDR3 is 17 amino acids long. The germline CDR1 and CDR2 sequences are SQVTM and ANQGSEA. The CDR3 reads CSVEDQTSGRYTDTQYF. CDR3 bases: TGCAGCGTTGAAGATCAGACTAGCGGGAGATATACAGATACGCAGTATTTT.

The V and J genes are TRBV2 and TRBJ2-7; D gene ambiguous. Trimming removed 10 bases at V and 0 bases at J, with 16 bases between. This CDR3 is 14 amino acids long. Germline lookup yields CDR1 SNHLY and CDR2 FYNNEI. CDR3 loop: CAMGASRFSYEQYF. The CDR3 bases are TGTGCCATGGGCGCGTCCAGATTCTCCTACGAGCAGTACTTC.

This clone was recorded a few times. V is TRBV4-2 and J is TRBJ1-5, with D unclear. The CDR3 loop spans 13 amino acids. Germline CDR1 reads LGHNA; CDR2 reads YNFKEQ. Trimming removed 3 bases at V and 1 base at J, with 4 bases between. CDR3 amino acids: CASSQASNQPQHF. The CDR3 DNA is TGTGCCAGCAGCCAGGCAAGCAATCAGCCCCAGCATTTT.

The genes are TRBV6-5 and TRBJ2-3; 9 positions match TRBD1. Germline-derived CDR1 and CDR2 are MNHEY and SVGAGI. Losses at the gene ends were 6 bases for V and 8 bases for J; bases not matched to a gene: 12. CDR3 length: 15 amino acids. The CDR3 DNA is TGTGCCAGCAGAATACAGGGGGCCCCAGAGGGTACGCAGTATTTT. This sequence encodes CASRIQGAPEGTQYF.

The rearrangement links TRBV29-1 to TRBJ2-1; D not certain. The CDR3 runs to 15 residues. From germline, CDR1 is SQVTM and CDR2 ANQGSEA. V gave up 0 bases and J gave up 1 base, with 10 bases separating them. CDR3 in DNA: TGCAGCGTTGAAGATCCCTGGGGTTCCTACAATGAGCAGTTCTTC. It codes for CSVEDPWGSYNEQFF.

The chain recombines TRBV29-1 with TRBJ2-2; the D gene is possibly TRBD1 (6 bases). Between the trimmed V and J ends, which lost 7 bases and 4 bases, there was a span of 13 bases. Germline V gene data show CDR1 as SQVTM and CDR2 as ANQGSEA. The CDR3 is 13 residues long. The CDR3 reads CSAETGSTGELFF. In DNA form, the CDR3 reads TGCAGCGCCGAAACAGGGAGCACCGGGGAGCTGTTTTTT.

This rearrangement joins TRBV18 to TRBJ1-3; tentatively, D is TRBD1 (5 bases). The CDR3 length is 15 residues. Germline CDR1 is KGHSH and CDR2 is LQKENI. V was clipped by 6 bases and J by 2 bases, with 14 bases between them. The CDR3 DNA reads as TGTGCCAGCTCCTCGAGCAGGGTGACTGGAAACACCATATATTTT. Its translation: CASSSSRVTGNTIYF.

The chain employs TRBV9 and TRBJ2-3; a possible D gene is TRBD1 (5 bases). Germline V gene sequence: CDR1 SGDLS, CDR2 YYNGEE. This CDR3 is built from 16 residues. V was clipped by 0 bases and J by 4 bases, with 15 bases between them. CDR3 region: CASSVAQGRGADTQYF. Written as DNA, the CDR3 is TGTGCCAGCAGCGTAGCCCAGGGTCGAGGCGCAGATACGCAGTATTTT.

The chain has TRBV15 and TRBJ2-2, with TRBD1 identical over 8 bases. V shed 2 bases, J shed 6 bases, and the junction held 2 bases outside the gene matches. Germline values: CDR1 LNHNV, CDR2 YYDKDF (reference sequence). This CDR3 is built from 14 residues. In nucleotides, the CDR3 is TGTGCCACCAGCAGACAACAGGGGGCCGGGGAGCTGTTTTTT. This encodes CATSRQQGAGELFF.

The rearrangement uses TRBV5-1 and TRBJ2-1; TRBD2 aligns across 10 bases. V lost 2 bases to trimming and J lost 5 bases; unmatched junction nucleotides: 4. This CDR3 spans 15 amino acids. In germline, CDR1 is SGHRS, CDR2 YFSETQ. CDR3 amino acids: CASSFGGTSDNEQFF. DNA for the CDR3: TGCGCCAGCAGCTTCGGCGGGACTAGCGACAATGAGCAGTTCTTC.

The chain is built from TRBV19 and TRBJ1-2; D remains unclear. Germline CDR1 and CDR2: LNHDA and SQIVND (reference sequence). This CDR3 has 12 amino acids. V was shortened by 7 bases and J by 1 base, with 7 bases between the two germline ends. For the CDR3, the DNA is TGTGCCAGTACGCATGATAACTATGGCTACACCTTC. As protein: CASTHDNYGYTF. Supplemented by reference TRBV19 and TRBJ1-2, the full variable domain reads DGGITQSPKYLFRKEGQNVTLSCEQNLNHDAMYWYRQDPGQGLRLIYYSQIVNDFQKGDIAEGYSVSREKKESFPLTVTSAQKNPTAFYLCASTHDNYGYTFGSGTRLTVV.

CDR3 DNA: TGTGCCAGAAGCTTGGACCGGGACAGGGTTAACACCATATATTTT. Residues: CARSLDRDRVNTIYF. The V gene is TRBV5-3, the J gene TRBJ1-3, with 9 positions matching TRBD1. TRBV5-3 is an ORF, and what it does is uncertain. This CDR3 has 15 residues. J was trimmed by 7 bases and V by 0 bases; bases with no gene match: 5.

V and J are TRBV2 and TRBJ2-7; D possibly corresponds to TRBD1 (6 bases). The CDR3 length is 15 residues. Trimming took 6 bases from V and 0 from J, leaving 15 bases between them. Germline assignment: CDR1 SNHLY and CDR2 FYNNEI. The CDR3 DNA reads TGTGCCAGCAGGGAGGCCTTCAGGGGCTCCTACGAGCAGTACTTC. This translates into CASREAFRGSYEQYF. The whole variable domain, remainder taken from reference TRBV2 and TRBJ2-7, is EPEVTQTPSHQVTQMGQEVILRCVPISNHLYFYWYRQILGQKVEFLVSFYNNEISEKSEIFDDQFSVERPDGSNFTLKIRSTKLEDSAMYFCASREAFRGSYEQYFGPGTRLTVT.

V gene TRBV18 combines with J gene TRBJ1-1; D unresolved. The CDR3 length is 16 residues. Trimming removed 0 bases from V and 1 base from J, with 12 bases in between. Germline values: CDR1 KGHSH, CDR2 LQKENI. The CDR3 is CASSPPLGGWNTEAFF. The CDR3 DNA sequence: TGTGCCAGCTCACCACCGTTAGGAGGGTGGAACACTGAAGCTTTCTTT.